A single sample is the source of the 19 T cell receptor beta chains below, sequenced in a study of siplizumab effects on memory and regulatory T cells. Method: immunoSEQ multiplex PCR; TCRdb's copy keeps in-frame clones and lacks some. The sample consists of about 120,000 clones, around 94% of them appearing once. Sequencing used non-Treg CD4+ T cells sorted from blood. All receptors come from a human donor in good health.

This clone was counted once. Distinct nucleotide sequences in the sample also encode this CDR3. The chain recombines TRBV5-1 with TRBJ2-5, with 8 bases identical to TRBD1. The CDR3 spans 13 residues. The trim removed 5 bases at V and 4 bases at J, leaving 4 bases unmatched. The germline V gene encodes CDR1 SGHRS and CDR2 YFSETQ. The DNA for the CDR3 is TGCGCCAGCAGTTTAGGACAGGGAGAGACCCAGTACTTC. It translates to CASSLGQGETQYF.

The CDR3, as DNA: TGTGCCAGTAGTCCAAGGACTAGCGGGAGTAGAGACGAGCAGTACTTC. Amino acids: CASSPRTSGSRDEQYF. The chain has TRBV19 and TRBJ2-5, with TRBD2 matching over 13 bases. Matching the DNA end better, TRBJ2-7 makes the J call doubtful. Germline CDR1 LNHDA, CDR2 SQIVND (reference sequence). This CDR3 region has 16 residues.

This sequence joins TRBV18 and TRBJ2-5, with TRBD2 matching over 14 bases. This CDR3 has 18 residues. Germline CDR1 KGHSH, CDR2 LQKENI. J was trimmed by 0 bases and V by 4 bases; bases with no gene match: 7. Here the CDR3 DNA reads TGTGCCAGCTCACAAAGACTAGCGGGAGGGCCGGACCAAGAGACCCAGTACTTC. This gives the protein CASSQRLAGGPDQETQYF.

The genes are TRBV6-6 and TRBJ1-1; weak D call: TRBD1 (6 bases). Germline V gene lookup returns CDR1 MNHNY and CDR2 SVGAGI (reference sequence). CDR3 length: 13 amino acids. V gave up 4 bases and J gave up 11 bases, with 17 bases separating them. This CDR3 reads CASSSKGGRDAFF. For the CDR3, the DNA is TGTGCCAGCAGTTCCAAGGGGGGGCGAGACGCTTTCTTT.

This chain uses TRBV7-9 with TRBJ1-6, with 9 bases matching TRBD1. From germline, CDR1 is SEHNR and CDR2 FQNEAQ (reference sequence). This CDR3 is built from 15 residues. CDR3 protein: CAATGDRVYNSPLHF. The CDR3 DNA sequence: TGTGCTGCGACTGGGGACAGGGTTTATAATTCACCCCTCCACTTT.

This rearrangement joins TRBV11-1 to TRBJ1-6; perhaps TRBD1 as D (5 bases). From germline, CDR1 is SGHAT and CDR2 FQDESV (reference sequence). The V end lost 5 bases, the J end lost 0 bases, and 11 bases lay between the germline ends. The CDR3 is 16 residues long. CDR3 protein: CASSETGSSYNSPLHF. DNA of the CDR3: TGTGCCAGCAGCGAAACAGGCAGCTCCTATAATTCACCCCTCCACTTT.

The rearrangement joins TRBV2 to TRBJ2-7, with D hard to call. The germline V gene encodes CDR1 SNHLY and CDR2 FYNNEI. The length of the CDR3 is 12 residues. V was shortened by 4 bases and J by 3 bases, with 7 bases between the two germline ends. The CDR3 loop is CASSGAFYEQYF. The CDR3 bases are TGTGCCAGCAGTGGCGCATTCTACGAGCAGTACTTC.

For the CDR3, the DNA is TGCGCCAGCAGCCCGCAGCCCAGTCCCATGAACACTGAAGCTTTCTTT. Residues: CASSPQPSPMNTEAFF. This chain joins TRBV4-1 and TRBJ1-1, with D uncertain. CDR1 is MGHRA and CDR2 is YSYEKL in the germline V gene. The length of the CDR3 is 16 residues. The V end lost 4 bases, the J end lost 0 bases, and 15 bases lay between the germline ends.

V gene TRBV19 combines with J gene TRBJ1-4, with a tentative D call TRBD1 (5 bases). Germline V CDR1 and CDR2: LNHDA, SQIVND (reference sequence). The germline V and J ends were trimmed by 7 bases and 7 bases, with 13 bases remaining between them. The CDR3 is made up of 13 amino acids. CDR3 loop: CASNKGTAEKLFF. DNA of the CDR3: TGTGCCAGTAATAAGGGGACTGCTGAAAAACTGTTTTTT.

CDR3 in amino acids: CASSLIPYNEQFF. DNA for the CDR3: TGCGCCAGCAGCTTAATCCCTTACAATGAGCAGTTCTTC. The chain combines TRBV5-1 with TRBJ2-1, with D uncertain. The CDR3 has 13 residues. V lost 2 bases and J 4 bases, leaving 7 bases between the germline ends. Germline V gene lookup returns CDR1 SGHRS and CDR2 YFSETQ.

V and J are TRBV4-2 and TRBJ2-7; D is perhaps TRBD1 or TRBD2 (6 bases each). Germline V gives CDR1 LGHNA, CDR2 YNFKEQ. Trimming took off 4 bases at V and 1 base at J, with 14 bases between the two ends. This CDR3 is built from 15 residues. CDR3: CASSREGGWSYEQYF. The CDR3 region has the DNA TGTGCCAGCAGCCGAGAGGGGGGCTGGTCCTACGAGCAGTACTTC.

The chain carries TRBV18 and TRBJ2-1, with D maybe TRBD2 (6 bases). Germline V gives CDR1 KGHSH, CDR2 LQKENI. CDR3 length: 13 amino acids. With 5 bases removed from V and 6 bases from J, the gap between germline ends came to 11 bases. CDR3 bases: TGTGCCAGCTCATCCGGGACTTCCAATGAGCAGTTCTTC. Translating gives CASSSGTSNEQFF.

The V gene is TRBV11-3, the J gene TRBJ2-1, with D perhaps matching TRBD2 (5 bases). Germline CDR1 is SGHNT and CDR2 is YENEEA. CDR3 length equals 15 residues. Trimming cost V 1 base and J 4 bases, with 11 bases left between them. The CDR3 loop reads CASSLGGLSYNEQFF. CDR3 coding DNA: TGTGCCAGCAGCTTAGGTGGACTGTCATACAATGAGCAGTTCTTC.

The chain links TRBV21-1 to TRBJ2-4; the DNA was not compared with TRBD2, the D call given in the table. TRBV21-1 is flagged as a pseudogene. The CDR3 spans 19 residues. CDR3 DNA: TGTGCCAGCAGCAAAGCTCGTATCTGGCGGGGGGTTAGTTTATACATTCAGTACTTC. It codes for CASSKARIWRGVSLYIQYF.

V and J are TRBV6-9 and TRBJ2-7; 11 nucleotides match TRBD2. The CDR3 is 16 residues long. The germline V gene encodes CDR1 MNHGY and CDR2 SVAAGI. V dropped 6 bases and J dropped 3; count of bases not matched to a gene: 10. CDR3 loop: CASSRYRGLADYEQYF. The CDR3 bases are TGTGCCAGCAGCCGATACCGGGGACTAGCGGACTACGAGCAGTACTTC.

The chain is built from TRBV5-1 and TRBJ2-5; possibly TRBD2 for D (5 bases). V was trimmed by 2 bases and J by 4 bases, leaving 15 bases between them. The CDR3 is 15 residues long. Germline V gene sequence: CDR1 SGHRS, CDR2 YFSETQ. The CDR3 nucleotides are TGCGCCAGCAGCTTCGGACTCCGCAGGCGAGAGACCCAGTACTTC. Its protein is CASSFGLRRRETQYF.

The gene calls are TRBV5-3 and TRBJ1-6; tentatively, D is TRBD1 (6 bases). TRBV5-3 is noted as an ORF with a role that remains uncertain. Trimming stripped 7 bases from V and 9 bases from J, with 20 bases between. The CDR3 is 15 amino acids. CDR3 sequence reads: CARGHRARESSPLHF. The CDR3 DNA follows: TGTGCCAGAGGACACAGGGCCAGGGAGAGTTCACCCCTCCACTTT.

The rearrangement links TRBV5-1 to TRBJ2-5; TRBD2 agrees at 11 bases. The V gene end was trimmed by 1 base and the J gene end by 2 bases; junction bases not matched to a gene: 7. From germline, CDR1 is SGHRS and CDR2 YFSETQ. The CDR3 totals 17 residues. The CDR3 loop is CASSLLATSGVQETQYF. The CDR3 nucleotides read TGCGCCAGCAGCTTGCTGGCGACTAGCGGGGTTCAAGAGACCCAGTACTTC.

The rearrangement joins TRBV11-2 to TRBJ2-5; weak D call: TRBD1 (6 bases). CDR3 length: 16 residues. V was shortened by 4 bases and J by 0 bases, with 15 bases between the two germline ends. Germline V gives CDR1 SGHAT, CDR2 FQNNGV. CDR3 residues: CASSSGLGGDQETQYF. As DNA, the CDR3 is TGTGCCAGCAGCTCCGGCTTAGGGGGTGACCAAGAGACCCAGTACTTC.